Listed here is a single TCR beta chain. Its antigen remains unidentified. The CDR3 covers 19 residues. Trimming removed 0 bases from V and 3 bases from J; junction bases left unmatched: 12. Germline-derived CDR1 and CDR2 are SEHNR and FQNEAQ (reference sequence). The data belong to a study of OX40 agonist ivuxolimab in advanced cancers. Findings of the study overall: At 0.1 to 3.0 mg/kg and by week 6, CD4+ and CD8+ T cells in the blood had expanded clonally.

TCRdb keeps only in-frame clones here, not all; method: immunoSEQ multiplex PCR. The data show around 80,000 clones, 84% seen once. The specimen was CD4+ or CD8+ T cells sorted from blood, collected in a trial of the OX40 agonist ivuxolimab. The gene calls are TRBV7-9 and TRBJ2-7; TRBD2 matches 12 bases. This clonotype was obtained from an adult with an advanced solid tumor such as melanoma, head and neck, liver or kidney cancer. For the CDR3, the DNA is TGTGCCAGCAGCTTAGCCCAAGGGGCGGGGACTAGCGGGCTCTACGAGCAGTACTTC. It is translated as CASSLAQGAGTSGLYEQYF.